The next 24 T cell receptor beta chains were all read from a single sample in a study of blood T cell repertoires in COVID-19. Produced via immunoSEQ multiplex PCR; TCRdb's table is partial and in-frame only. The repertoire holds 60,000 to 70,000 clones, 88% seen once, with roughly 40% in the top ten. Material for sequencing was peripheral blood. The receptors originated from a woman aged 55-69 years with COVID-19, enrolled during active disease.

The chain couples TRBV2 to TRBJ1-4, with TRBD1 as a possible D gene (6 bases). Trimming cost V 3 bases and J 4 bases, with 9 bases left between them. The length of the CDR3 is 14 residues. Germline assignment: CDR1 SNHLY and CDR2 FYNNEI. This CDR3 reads CASSDSRGNEKLFF. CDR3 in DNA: TGTGCCAGCAGTGATTCCAGGGGTAATGAAAAACTGTTTTTT.

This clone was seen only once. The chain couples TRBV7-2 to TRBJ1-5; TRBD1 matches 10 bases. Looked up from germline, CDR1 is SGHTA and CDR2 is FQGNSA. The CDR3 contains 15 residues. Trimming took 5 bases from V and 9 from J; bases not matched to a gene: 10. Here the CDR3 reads CASSNGQGGSWPQHF. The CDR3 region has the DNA TGTGCCAGCAGCAACGGACAGGGGGGATCATGGCCCCAGCATTTT. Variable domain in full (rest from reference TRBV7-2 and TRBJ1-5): GAGVSQSPSNKVTEKGKDVELRCDPISGHTALYWYRQSLGQGLEFLIYFQGNSAPDKSGLPSDRFSAERTGGSVSTLTIQRTQQEDSAVYLCASSNGQGGSWPQHFGDGTRLSIL.

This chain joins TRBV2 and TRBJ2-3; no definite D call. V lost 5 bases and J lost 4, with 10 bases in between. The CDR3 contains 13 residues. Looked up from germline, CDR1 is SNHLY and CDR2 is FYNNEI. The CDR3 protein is CASSRGHADTQYF. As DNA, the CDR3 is TGTGCCAGCAGTCGAGGCCACGCAGATACGCAGTATTTT.

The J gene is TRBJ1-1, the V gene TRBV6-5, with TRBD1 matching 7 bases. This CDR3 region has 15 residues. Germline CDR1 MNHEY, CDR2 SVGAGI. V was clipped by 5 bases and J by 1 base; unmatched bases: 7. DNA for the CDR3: TGTGCCAGCAGTCCCGGGACAGTACCGAACACTGAAGCTTTCTTT. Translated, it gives CASSPGTVPNTEAFF.

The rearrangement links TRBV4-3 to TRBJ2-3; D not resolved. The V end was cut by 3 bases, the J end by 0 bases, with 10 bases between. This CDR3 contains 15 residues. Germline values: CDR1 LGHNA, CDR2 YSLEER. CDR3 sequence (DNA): TGCGCCAGCAGCCAGACAAAATGGAGCACAGATACGCAGTATTTT. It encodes CASSQTKWSTDTQYF.

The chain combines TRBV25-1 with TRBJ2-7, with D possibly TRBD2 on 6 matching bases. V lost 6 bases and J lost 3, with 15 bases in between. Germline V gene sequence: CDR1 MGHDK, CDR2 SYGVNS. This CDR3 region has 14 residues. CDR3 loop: CASRGGGLNYEQYF. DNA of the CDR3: TGTGCCAGCAGGGGGGGTGGGCTCAACTACGAGCAGTACTTC.

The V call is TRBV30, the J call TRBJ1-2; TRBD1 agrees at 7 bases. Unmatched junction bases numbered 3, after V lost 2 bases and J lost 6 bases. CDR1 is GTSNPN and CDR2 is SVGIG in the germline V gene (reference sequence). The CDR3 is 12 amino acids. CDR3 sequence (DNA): TGTGCCTGGAGTACAGGGGAAGATGGCTACACCTTC. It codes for CAWSTGEDGYTF.

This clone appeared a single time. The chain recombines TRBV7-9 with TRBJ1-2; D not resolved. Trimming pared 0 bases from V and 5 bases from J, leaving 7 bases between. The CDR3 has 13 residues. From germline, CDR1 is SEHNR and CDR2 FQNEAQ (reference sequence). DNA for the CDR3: TGTGCCAGCAGCTTAGCGTTGAGGTATGGCTACACCTTC. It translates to CASSLALRYGYTF.

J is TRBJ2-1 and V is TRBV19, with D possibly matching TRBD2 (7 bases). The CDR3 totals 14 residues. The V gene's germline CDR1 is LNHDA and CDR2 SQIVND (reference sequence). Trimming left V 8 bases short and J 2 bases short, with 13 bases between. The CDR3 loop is CASAVGGPYNEQFF. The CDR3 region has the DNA TGTGCCAGTGCGGTGGGGGGGCCCTACAATGAGCAGTTCTTC.

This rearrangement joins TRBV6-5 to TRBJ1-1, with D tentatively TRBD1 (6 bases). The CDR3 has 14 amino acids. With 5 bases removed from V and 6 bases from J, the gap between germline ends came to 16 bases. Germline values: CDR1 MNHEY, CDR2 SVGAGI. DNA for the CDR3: TGTGCCAGCAGTCCCGGGGGGGGGCTCGCTGAAGCTTTCTTT. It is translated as CASSPGGGLAEAFF.

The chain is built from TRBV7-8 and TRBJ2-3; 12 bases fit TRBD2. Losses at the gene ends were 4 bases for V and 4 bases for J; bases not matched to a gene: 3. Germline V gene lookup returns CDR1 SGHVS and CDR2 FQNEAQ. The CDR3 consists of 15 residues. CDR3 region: CASSSLAGGPDTQYF. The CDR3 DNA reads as TGTGCCAGCAGCTCTCTAGCGGGAGGGCCAGATACGCAGTATTTT.

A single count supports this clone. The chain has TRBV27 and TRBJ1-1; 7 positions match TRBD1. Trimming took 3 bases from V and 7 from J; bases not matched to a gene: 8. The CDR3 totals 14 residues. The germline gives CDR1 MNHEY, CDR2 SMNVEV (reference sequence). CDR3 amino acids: CASSLAIRDSEAFF. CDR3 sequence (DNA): TGTGCCAGCAGTTTGGCAATCAGGGACAGTGAAGCTTTCTTT.

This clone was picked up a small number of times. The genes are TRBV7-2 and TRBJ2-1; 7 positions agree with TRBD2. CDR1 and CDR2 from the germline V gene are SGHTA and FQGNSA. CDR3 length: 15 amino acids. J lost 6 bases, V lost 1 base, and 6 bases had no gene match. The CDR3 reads CASSLGWDYSNEQFF. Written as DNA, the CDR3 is TGTGCCAGCAGCTTAGGATGGGACTACTCCAATGAGCAGTTCTTC.

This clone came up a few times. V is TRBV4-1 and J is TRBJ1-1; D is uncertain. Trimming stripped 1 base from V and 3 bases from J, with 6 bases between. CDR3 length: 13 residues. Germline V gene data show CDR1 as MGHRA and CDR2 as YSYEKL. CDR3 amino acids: CASSQARDTEAFF. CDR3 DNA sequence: TGCGCCAGCAGCCAAGCGCGAGACACTGAAGCTTTCTTT.

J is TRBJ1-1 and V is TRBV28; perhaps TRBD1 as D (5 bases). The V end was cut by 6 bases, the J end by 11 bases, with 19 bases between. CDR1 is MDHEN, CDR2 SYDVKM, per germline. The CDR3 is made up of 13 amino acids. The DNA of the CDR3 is TGTGCCAGCAGCCAATCGGGACTCCGAGAGGCTTTCTTT. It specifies CASSQSGLREAFF.

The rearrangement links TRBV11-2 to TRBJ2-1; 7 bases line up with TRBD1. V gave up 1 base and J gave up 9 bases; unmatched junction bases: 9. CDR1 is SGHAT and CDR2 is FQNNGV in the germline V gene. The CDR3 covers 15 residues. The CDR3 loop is CASSLGGTGAGEQFF. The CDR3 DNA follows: TGTGCCAGCAGCTTAGGTGGAACAGGGGCCGGTGAGCAGTTCTTC.

The CDR3 region is CAWRRTSGGNEQFF. In nucleotides, the CDR3 is TGTGCCTGGAGAAGGACTAGTGGCGGCAATGAGCAGTTCTTC. The chain is built from TRBV30 and TRBJ2-1; 7 nucleotides align to TRBD2. Germline CDR1 GTSNPN, CDR2 SVGIG (reference sequence). V lost 3 bases to trimming and J lost 6 bases; unmatched junction nucleotides: 8. The CDR3 consists of 14 residues.

Written as DNA, the CDR3 is TGTGCCAGCAGCTTAGGGTACAGGGGCAATCAGCCCCAGCATTTT. This sequence encodes CASSLGYRGNQPQHF. The chain uses TRBV7-9 and TRBJ1-5; D is perhaps TRBD1 (6 bases). Trimming removed 1 base at V and 2 bases at J, with 9 bases between. Germline V gives CDR1 SEHNR, CDR2 FQNEAQ (reference sequence). The CDR3 covers 15 residues.

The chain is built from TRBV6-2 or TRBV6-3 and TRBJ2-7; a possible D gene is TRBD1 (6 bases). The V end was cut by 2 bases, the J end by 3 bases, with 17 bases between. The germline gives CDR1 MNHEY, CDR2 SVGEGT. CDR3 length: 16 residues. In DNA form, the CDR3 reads TGTGCCAGCAGTTACAGTAGACAGGCGATTAACTACGAGCAGTACTTC. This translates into CASSYSRQAINYEQYF.

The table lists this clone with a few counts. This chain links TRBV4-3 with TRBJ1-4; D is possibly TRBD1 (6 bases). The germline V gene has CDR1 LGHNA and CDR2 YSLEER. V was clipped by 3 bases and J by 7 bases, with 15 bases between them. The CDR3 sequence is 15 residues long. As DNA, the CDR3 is TGCGCCAGCAGCCAGGGGGACACTAATCTTGAAAAACTGTTTTTT. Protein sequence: CASSQGDTNLEKLFF.

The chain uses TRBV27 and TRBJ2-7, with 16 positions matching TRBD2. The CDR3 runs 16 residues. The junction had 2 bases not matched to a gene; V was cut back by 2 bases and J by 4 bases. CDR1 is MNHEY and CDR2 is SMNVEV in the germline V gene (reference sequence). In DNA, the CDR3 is TGTGCCAGCAGTTTAGGGACTAGCGGGAGGGGGTACGAGCAGTACTTC. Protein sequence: CASSLGTSGRGYEQYF.

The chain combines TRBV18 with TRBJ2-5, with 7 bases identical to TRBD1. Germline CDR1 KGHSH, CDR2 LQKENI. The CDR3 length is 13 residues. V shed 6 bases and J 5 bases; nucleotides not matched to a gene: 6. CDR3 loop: CASSRQGGETQYF. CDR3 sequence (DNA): TGTGCCAGCTCGCGACAGGGTGGTGAGACCCAGTACTTC.

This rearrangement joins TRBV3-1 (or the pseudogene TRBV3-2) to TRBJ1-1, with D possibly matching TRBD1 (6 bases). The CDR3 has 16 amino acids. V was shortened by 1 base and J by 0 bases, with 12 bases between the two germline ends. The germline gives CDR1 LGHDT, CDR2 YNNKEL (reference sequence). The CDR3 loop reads CASSQGGWDMNTEAFF. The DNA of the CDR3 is TGTGCCAGCAGCCAAGGAGGGTGGGACATGAACACTGAAGCTTTCTTT.

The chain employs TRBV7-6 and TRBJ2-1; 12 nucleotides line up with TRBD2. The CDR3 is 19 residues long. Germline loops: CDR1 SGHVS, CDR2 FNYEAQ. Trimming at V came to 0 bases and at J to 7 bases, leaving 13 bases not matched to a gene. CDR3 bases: TGTGCCAGCAGCTTAGCTTACAGACTAGCGGGAGAGGGAATGAATGAGCAGTTCTTC. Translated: CASSLAYRLAGEGMNEQFF.